A single T cell receptor (beta chain) is shown here with its context. The source of the sample is a study of T cell repertoires in ileal Crohn's disease. Time point reported: neoterminal ileum biopsy at postoperative endoscopy, about 6 months after surgery. This CDR3 region has 10 residues. Germline V gene lookup returns CDR1 SQVTM and CDR2 ANQGSEA. V dropped 7 bases and J dropped 6 bases, with 10 bases sitting between them. Profiled with immunoSEQ multiplex PCR; TCRdb holds only in-frame clones, not every one. This table has about 7,200 clones, 60% to 75% appearing once. Material: ileal tissue. The rearrangement joins TRBV29-1 to TRBJ2-7; D perhaps matches TRBD1 (6 bases). The sequence derives from an adult with Crohn's disease. In nucleotides, the CDR3 is TGCAGCGCAGGGGTGGGCGAGCAGTACTTC. Amino acid sequence: CSAGVGEQYF.